This entry features one T cell receptor beta chain sequence. In the original processing: Amplification from reference gene primers served as the basis for estimated nucleated cell counts. This table comes from immunoSEQ multiplex PCR, and its TCRdb copy is limited to in-frame clones, with some not included. From that table come the V and J calls and clone size; the DNA was used to work out D and trimming. The profile covers 150,000 to 200,000 clones, with around four fifths appearing a single time and roughly 10% taken by the ten largest. The sample comes from a study of blood T cell repertoires in COVID-19. Study-level background: Donors in the United States, Italy and Spain gave samples during acute or convalescent COVID-19.

Germline assignment: CDR1 LGHNA and CDR2 YSLEER. V lost 4 bases to trimming and J lost 8 bases; unmatched junction nucleotides: 5. This CDR3 is built from 14 residues. This clonotype originated in a human donor in a cohort sampled during active COVID-19. The sequencing sample was made of peripheral blood. The rearrangement uses TRBV4-3 and TRBJ1-6; 7 bases map to TRBD1. CDR3 sequence: CASSPGTADSPLHF. The CDR3 DNA is TGCGCCAGCAGCCCCGGGACAGCGGATTCACCCCTCCACTTT.